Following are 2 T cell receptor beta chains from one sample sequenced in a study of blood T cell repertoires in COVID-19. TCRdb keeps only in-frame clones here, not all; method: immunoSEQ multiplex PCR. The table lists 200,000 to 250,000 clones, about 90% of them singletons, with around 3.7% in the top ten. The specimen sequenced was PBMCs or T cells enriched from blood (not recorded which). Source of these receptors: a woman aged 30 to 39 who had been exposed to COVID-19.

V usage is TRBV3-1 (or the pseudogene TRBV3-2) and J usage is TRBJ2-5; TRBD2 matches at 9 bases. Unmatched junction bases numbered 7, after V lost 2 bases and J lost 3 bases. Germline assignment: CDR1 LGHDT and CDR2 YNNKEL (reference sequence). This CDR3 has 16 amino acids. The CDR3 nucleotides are TGTGCCAGCAGCCAACTAGCGGGATGGGACAAAGAGACCCAGTACTTC. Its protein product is CASSQLAGWDKETQYF.

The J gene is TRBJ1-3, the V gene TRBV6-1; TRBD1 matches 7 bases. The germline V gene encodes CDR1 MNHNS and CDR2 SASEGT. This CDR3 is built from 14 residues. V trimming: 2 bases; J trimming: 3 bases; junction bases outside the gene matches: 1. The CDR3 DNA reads TGTGCCAGCAGTGAAAGACAGGGTGGAAACACCATATATTTT. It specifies CASSERQGGNTIYF.